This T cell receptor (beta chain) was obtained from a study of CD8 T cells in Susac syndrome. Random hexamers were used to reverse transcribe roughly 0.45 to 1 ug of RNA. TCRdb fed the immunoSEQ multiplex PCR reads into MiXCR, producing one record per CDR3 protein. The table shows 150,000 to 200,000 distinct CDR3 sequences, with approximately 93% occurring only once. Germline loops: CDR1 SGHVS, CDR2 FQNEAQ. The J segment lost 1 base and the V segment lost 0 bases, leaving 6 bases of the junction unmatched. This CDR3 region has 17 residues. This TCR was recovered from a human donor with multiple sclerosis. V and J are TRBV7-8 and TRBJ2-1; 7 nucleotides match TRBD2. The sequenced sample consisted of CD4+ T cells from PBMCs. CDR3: CASSLAGGGQSYNEQFF. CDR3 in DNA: TGTGCCAGCAGCTTAGCGGGGGGGGGTCAGTCCTACAATGAGCAGTTCTTC.